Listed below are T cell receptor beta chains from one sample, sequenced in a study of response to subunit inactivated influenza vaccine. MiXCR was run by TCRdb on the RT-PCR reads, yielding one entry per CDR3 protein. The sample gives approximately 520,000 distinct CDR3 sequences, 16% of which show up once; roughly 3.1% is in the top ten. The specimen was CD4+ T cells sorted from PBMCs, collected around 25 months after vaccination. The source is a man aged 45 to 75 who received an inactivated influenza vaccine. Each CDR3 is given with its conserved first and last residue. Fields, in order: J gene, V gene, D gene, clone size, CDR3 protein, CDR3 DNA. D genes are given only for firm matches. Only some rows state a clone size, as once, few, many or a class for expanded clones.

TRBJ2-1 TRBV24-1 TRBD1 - CATSDLDRENEQFF TGTGCCACCAGTGATTTGGACAGGGAGAATGAGCAGTTCTTC
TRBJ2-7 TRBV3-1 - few CASSTLGEQYF TGTGCCAGCAGCACCCTCGGAGAGCAGTACTTC
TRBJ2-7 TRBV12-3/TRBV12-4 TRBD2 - CASSPRLAGVSRHEQYF TGTGCCAGCAGCCCTCGTCTAGCGGGAGTTTCTCGACACGAGCAGTACTTC
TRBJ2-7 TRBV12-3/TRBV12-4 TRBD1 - CASSLSGTGGYYEQYF TGTGCCAGCAGTTTGTCCGGGACAGGGGGCTACTACGAGCAGTACTTC
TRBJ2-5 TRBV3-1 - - CASSQYRDWRHF TGTGCCAGCAGCCAATACCGGGACTGGAGGCACTTC
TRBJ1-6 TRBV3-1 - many CASSLTGRDSPLHF TGTGCCAGCAGCCTCACAGGGAGGGATTCACCCCTCCACTTT
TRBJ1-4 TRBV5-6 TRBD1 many CASSMRDSFNEKLFF TGTGCCAGCAGCATGCGGGACAGCTTTAATGAAAAACTGTTTTTT
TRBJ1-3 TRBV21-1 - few CASSNPRNTIYF TGTGCCAGCAGCAACCCCAGGAACACCATATATTTT
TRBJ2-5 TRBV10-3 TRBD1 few CAISPKTGGGETQYF TGTGCCATCAGCCCCAAGACAGGGGGTGGGGAGACCCAGTACTTC
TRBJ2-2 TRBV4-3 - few CASSRGPGGGTNTGELFF TGCGCCAGCAGCCGGGGCCCAGGGGGAGGGACGAACACCGGGGAGCTGTTTTTT
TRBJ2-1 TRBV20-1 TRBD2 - CSAREGLAGVSEQFF TGCAGTGCTAGAGAGGGACTAGCGGGAGTCAGTGAGCAGTTCTTC
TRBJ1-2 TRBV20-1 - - CSARDGGPSNYGYTF TGCAGTGCTAGAGATGGGGGACCCTCAAACTATGGCTACACCTTC
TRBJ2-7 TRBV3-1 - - CASSPSVSSAQNYEQYF TGTGCCAGCAGCCCGTCCGTCTCTAGCGCGCAGAACTACGAGCAGTACTTC
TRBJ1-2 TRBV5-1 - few CASSPRTGKDHGYTF TGCGCCAGCAGCCCCCGGACGGGCAAGGACCATGGCTACACCTTC
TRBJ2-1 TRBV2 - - CASSDPPQYNEQFF TGTGCCAGCAGTGATCCCCCTCAATACAATGAGCAGTTCTTC
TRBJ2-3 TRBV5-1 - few CASSTGGRTTDTQYF TGCGCCAGCAGCACCGGGGGGCGCACCACAGATACGCAGTATTTT
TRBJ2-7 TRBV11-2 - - CASSLAIGDYEQYF TGTGCCAGCAGCTTAGCTATCGGCGACTACGAGCAGTACTTC
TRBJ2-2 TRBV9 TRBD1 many CASSPGTGNTGELFF TGTGCCAGCAGTCCTGGGACAGGCAACACCGGGGAGCTGTTTTTT
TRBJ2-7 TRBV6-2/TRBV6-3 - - CASSYSLQPGKQYF TGTGCCAGCAGTTACTCGTTGCAGCCGGGAAAGCAGTACTTC
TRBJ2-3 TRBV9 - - CASSGGLVPDTQYF TGTGCCAGCAGCGGGGGACTCGTGCCAGATACGCAGTATTTT
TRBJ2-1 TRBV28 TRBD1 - CASSLNRGRLTGGREFF TGTGCCAGCAGTTTGAACAGGGGGCGTCTAACAGGTGGTCGTGAGTTCTTC
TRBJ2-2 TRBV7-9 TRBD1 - CASSPPGQVLTGELFF TGTGCCAGCAGCCCCCCCGGACAGGTACTCACCGGGGAGCTGTTTTTT
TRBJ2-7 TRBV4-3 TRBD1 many CASSLVRQGEQYF TGCGCCAGCAGCCTTGTTAGACAGGGCGAGCAGTACTTC
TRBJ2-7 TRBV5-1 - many CASSLDGFGEQYF TGCGCCAGCAGCTTGGATGGCTTTGGGGAGCAGTACTTC
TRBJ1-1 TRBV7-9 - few CASSLDRVKDTEAFF TGTGCCAGCAGCTTAGACCGAGTTAAGGACACTGAAGCTTTCTTT
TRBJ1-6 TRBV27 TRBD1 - CASSSLGQGQGSPLHF TGTGCCAGCAGTTCCCTTGGACAGGGGCAAGGTTCACCCCTCCACTTT
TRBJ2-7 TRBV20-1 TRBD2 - CSAGGTSGNYEQYF TGCAGTGCTGGCGGGACTAGCGGTAATTACGAGCAGTACTTC
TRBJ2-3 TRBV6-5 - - CASSYSNSGGTDTQYF TGTGCCAGCAGTTACTCGAACAGTGGAGGCACAGATACGCAGTATTTT
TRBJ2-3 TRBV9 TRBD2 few CASSVAASGFTDTQYF TGTGCCAGCAGCGTAGCGGCTAGCGGATTCACAGATACGCAGTATTTT
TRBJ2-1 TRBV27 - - CASHGSIFYEQFF TGTGCCAGCCACGGGAGTATCTTCTATGAGCAGTTCTTC
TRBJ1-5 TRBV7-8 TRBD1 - CASSLDRESNQPQHF TGTGCCAGCAGCTTGGACAGGGAGAGCAATCAGCCCCAGCATTTT
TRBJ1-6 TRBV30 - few CAWSVQWYSPLHF TGTGCCTGGAGTGTACAATGGTATTCACCCCTCCACTTT
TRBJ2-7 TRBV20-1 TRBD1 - CSAAGQGAHEQYF TGCAGTGCCGCGGGACAGGGGGCCCACGAGCAGTACTTC
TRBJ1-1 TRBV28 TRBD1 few CASSPGGTGENIF TGTGCCAGCAGTCCGGGGGGAACAGGGGAGAACATCTTT
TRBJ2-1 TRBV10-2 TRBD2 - CASRLRTSGAYNEQFF TGCGCCAGCAGATTGCGGACTAGCGGCGCCTACAATGAGCAGTTCTTC
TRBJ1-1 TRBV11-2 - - CASSLASDRSEAFF TGTGCCAGCAGCTTAGCGAGCGACAGGAGTGAAGCTTTCTTT
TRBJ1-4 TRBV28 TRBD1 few CASSDPRGAGEKLFF TGTGCCAGCAGTGATCCCAGGGGGGCTGGGGAAAAACTGTTTTTT